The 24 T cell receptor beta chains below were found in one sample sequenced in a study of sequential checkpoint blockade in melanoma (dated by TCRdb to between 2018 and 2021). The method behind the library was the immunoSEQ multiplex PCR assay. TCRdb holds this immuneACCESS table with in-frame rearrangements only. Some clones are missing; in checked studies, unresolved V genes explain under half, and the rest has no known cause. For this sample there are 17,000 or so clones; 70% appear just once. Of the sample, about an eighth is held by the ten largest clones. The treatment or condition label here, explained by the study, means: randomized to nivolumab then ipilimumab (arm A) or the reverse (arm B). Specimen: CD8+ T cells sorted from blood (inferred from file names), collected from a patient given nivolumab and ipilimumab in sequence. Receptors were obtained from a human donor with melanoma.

CDR3 in DNA: TGTGCCAGCAGTTCGGGGACAGGGTATCCCTACGAGCAGTACTTC. Its protein is CASSSGTGYPYEQYF. The genes are TRBV28 and TRBJ2-7, with TRBD1 matching 9 bases. J gave up 2 bases and V 4 bases, and 6 bases lay outside the gene matches. This CDR3 contains 15 residues. Looked up from germline, CDR1 is MDHEN and CDR2 is SYDVKM.

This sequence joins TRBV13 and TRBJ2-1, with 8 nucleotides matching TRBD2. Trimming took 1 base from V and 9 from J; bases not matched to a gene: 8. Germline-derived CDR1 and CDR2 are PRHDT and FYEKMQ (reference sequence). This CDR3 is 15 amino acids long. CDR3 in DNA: TGTGCCAGCAGCTTAGCTCGGGAGGGCCATGGTGAGCAGTTCTTC. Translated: CASSLAREGHGEQFF.

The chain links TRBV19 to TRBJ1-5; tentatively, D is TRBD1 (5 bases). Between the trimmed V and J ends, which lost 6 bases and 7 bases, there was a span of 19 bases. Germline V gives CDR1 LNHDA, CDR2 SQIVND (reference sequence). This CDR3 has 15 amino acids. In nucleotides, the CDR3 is TGTGCCAGTAGCTTCGACGGGGGTTATGGACAGCCCCAGCATTTT. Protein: CASSFDGGYGQPQHF.

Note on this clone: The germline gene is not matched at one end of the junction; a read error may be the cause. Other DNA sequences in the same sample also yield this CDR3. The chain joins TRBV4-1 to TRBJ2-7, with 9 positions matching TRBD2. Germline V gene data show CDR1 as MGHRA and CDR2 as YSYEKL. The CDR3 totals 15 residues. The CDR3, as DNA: TGTGCCAGCAGCCAAGAGGCTAGCGGGAACTACGAGCAGTACTTC. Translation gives CASSQEASGNYEQYF.

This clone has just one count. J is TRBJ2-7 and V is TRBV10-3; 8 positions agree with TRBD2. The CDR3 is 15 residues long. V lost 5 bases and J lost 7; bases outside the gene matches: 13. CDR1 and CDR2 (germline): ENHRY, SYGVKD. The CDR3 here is CAISQQAGEAPEQYF. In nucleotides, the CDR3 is TGTGCCATCAGTCAGCAAGCGGGGGAGGCGCCTGAGCAGTACTTC.

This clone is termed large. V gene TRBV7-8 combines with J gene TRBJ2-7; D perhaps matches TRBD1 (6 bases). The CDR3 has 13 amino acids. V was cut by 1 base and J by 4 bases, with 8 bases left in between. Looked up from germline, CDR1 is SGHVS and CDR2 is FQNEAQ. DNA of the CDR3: TGTGCCAGCAGCTTAGGGACAGTTTACGAGCAGTACTTC. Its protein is CASSLGTVYEQYF.

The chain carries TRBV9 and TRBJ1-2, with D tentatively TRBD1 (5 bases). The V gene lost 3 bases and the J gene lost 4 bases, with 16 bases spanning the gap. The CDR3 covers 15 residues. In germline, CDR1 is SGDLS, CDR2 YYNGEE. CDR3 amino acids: CASSGGFDRGYGYTF. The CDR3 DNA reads TGTGCCAGCAGCGGCGGTTTCGATAGGGGCTATGGCTACACCTTC. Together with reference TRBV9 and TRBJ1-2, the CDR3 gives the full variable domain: DSGVTQTPKHLITATGQRVTLRCSPRSGDLSVYWYQQSLDQGLQFLIQYYNGEERAKGNILERFSAQQFPDLHSELNLSSLELGDSALYFCASSGGFDRGYGYTFGSGTRLTVV.

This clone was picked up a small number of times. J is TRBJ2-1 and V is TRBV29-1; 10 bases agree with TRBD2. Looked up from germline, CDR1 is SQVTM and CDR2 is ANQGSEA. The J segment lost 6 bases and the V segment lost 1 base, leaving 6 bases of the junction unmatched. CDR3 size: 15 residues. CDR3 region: CSVEGTSGSLNEQFF. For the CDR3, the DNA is TGCAGCGTTGAAGGGACTAGCGGTTCTCTCAATGAGCAGTTCTTC.

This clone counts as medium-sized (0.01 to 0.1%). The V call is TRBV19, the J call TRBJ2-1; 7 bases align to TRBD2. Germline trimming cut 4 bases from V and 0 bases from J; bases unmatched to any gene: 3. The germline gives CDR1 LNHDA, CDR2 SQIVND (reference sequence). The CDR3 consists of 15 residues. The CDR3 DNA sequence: TGTGCCAGTAGTACTAGCGGCAGCTCCTACAATGAGCAGTTCTTC. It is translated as CASSTSGSSYNEQFF.

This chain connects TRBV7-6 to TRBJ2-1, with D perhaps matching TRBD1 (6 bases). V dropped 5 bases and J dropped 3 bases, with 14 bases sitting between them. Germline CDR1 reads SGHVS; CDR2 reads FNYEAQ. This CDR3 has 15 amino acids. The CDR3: CASSHARGYYNEQFF. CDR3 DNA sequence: TGTGCCAGCAGCCATGCCAGGGGCTACTACAATGAGCAGTTCTTC.

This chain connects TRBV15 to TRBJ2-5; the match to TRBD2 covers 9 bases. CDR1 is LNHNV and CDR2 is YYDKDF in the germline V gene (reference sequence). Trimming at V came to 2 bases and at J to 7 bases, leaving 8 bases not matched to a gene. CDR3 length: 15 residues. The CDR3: CATSRPSSGVLTQYF. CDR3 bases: TGTGCCACCAGCAGACCCTCTAGCGGGGTCTTGACCCAGTACTTC.

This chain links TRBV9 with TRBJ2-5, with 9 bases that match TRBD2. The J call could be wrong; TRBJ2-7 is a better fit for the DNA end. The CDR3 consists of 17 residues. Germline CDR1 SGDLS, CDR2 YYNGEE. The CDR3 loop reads CASSASLGGGASYEQYF. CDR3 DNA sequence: TGTGCCAGCAGCGCCTCATTGGGCGGGGGGGCCTCATACGAGCAGTACTTC.

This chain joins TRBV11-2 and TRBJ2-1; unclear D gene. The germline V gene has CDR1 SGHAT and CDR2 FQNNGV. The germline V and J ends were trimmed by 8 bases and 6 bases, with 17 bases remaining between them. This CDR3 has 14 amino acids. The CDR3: CASPGDHFSNEQFF. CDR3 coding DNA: TGTGCCAGCCCAGGCGATCATTTCTCCAATGAGCAGTTCTTC.

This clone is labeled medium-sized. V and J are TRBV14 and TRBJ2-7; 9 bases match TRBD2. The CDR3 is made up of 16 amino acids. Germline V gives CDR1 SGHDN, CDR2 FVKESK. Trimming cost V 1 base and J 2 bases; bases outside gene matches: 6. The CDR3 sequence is CASSQVLAGPTYEQYF. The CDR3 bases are TGTGCCAGCAGCCAAGTCCTAGCGGGACCTACCTACGAGCAGTACTTC. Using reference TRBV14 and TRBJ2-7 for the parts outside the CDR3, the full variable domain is EAGVTQFPSHSVIEKGQTVTLRCDPISGHDNLYWYRRVMGKEIKFLLHFVKESKQDESGMPNNRFLAERTGGTYSTLKVQPAELEDSGVYFCASSQVLAGPTYEQYFGPGTRLTVT.

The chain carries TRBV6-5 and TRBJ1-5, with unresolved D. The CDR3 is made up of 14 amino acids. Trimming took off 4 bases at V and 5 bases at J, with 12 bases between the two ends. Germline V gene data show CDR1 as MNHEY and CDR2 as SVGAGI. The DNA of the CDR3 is TGTGCCAGCAGTTTAACTCTTTTTGATCAGCCCCAGCATTTT. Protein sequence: CASSLTLFDQPQHF.

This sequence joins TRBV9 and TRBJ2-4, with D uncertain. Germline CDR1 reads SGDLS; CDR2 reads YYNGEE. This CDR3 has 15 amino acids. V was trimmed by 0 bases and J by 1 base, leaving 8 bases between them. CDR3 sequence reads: CASSVGEEAKNIQYF. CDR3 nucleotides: TGTGCCAGCAGCGTAGGTGAGGAGGCCAAAAACATTCAGTACTTC.

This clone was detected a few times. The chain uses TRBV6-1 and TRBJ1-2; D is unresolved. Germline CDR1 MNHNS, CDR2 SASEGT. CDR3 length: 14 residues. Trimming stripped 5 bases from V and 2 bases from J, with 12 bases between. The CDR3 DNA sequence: TGTGCCAGCAGTTTCTCTCAGTCCAACTATGGCTACACCTTC. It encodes CASSFSQSNYGYTF.

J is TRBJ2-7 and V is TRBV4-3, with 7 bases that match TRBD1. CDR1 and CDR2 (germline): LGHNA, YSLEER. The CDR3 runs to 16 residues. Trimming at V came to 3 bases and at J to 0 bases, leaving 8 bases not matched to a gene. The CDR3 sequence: CASSHTLDRSSYEQYF. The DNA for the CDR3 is TGCGCCAGCAGCCATACCCTGGACAGGAGCTCCTACGAGCAGTACTTC.

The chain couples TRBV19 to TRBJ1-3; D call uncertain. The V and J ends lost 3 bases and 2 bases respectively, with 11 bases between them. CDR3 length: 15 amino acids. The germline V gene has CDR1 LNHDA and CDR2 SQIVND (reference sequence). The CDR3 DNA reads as TGTGCCAGTAGTATCGTCGAGGTTGCTGGAAACACCATATATTTT. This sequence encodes CASSIVEVAGNTIYF. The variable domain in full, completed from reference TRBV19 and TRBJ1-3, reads DGGITQSPKYLFRKEGQNVTLSCEQNLNHDAMYWYRQDPGQGLRLIYYSQIVNDFQKGDIAEGYSVSREKKESFPLTVTSAQKNPTAFYLCASSIVEVAGNTIYFGEGSWLTVV.

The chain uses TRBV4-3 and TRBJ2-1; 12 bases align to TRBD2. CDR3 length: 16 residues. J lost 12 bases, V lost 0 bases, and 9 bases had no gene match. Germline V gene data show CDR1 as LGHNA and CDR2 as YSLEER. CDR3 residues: CASSQDITSGGSVQFF. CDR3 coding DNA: TGCGCCAGCAGCCAAGATATAACTAGCGGGGGGTCGGTGCAGTTCTTC.

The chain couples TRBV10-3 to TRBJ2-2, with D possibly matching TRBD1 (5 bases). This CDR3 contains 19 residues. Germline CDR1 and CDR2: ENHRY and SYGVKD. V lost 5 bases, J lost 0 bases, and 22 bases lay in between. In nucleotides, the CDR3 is TGTGCCATCAGTTCCTCGGAGAAGCGACAGACCGCGAACACCGGGGAGCTGTTTTTT. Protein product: CAISSSEKRQTANTGELFF.

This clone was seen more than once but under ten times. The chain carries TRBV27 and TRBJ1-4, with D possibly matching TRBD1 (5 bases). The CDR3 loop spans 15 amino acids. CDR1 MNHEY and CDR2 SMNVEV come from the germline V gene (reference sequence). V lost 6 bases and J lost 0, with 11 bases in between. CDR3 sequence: CASRRGEATNEKLFF. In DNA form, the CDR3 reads TGTGCCAGCAGACGGGGGGAGGCAACTAATGAAAAACTGTTTTTT.

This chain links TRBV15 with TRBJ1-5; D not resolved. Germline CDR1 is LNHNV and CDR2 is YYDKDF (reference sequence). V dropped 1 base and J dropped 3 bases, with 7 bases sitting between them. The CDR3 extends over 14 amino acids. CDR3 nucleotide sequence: TGTGCCACCAGCAGAGGCAGTCTCAATCAGCCCCAGCATTTT. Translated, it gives CATSRGSLNQPQHF.

The CDR3 nucleotides read TGTGCCAGCAGTCTGCTCGGGACAGGATATGTTTTTAGCACAGATACGCAGTATTTT. Translation: CASSLLGTGYVFSTDTQYF. The V and J genes are TRBV27 and TRBJ2-3; the match to TRBD1 covers 8 bases. The CDR3 sequence is 19 residues long. V gave up 5 bases and J gave up 0 bases; unmatched junction bases: 16. Germline V lookup: CDR1 MNHEY, CDR2 SMNVEV (reference sequence).